What follows is one TCR beta chain and its context. Its antigen is unidentified. TCRdb processed the reads anew with MiXCR; each CDR3 protein has one entry. The sample has about 830,000 distinct CDR3 sequences; about 30% are singletons. Germline V CDR1 and CDR2: SEHNR, FQNEAQ (reference sequence). V was shortened by 4 bases and J by 3 bases, with 12 bases between the two germline ends. The length of the CDR3 is 14 residues. The sample comes from a study of T cell repertoires in cytomegalovirus infection. Study at large: Public TCR beta signatures indicated both CMV infection and matching HLA type.

Study-wide results and limits: Ex vivo responses were dominated by HLA-C-restricted CMV-specific TCR beta clonotypes.

The specimen comprised cultured CD8+ T cells from PBMCs, sampled from culture after CMV antigen stimulation. This sequence joins TRBV7-9 and TRBJ2-5, with a weak D call TRBD1 (6 bases). The clonotype was recovered from a human donor in good health (CMV status not recorded). Some clones in this sample may be carry-over from other donors' samples. CDR3 sequence: CASSSSGAKETQYF. The CDR3, as DNA: TGTGCCAGCAGCTCCTCAGGGGCGAAAGAGACCCAGTACTTC.